This T cell receptor beta chain was obtained from a study of blood T cell repertoires in COVID-19. The wider study: Researchers got acute and convalescent COVID-19 samples from the United States, Italy and Spain. Nucleic acid was either cDNA or gDNA, and it came from T cells, B-cell-depleted T cells, or PBMCs.

In the authors' methods: Counts of nucleated cells, estimated from reference gene primer amplification, were obtained. Some clones are missing from TCRdb's copy, which holds only in-frame ones; the method was immunoSEQ multiplex PCR. Clone size and the V and J calls come from that table; the DNA yielded D and trimming. The sample lists roughly 190,000 clones; more than 70% were seen once. The CDR3 consists of 14 residues. V was cut by 5 bases and J by 5 bases, with 16 bases left in between. CDR1 and CDR2 from the germline V gene are SGHRS and YFSETQ. This clone was recorded a few times. This rearrangement joins TRBV5-1 to TRBJ1-1, with D maybe TRBD1 (5 bases). This TCR derives from a man aged 50-59 years with active or convalescent COVID-19. Sequenced material: peripheral blood. CDR3 DNA sequence: TGCGCCAGCAGTTTCAGGGTTGGGGAAACTGAAGCTTTCTTT. It is translated as CASSFRVGETEAFF.